This T cell receptor beta chain is from a study of Ad26.COV2.S vaccination and SARS-CoV-2 variants. Study-level findings and limits: Vaccinees displayed broader spike-specific TCR repertoires than placebo recipients. Total T cell responses were possibly underestimated by TCR breadth and depth analyses. Spike-specific responses of CD8+ and CD4+ T cells were reported to display substantial breadth after vaccination.

This clone was detected only once. What it binds is not known. Method: immunoSEQ multiplex PCR; TCRdb's copy keeps in-frame clones and lacks some. There are 300,000 to 350,000 clones in the sample; over 80% occur only once, and approximately 2.1% lies in the top ten. Treatment denoted: around 19 received Ad26.COV2.S at low or high dose, single or two shots; 5 received placebo; per-sample allocation not given. After the first vaccine or placebo injection, samples were drawn on day 63. In the vaccine, an Ad26 vector expressed the SARS-CoV-2 spike of the Wuhan strain. This sequence was found in a person aged 18 to 59 who received the Ad26.COV2.S COVID-19 vaccine or a placebo. The specimen was peripheral blood, collected in a trial of Ad26.COV2.S vaccine versus placebo.

The chain's CDR3 is CASSRRGVGYEQYF. The CDR3, as DNA: TGTGCCAGCAGCCGCCGGGGGGTTGGCTACGAGCAGTACTTC. The gene calls are TRBV14 and TRBJ2-7; 7 bases map to TRBD2. The junction had 6 bases not matched to a gene; V was cut back by 4 bases and J by 3 bases. The germline gives CDR1 SGHDN, CDR2 FVKESK. CDR3 length: 14 amino acids.